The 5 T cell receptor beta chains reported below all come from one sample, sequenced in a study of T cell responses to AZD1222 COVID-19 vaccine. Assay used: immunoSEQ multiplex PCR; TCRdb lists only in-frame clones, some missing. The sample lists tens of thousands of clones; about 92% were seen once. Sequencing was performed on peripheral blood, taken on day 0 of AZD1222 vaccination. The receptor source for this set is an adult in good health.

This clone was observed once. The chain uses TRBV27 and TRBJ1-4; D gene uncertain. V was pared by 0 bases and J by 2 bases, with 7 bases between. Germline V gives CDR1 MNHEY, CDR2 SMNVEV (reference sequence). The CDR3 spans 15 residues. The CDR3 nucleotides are TGTGCCAGCAGTTTATCCAGGAGTACTAATGAAAAACTGTTTTTT. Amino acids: CASSLSRSTNEKLFF.

The CDR3 DNA reads TGTGCCAGCAGTTTCCTCCCGCGGGCCGTTAATTCACCCCTCCACTTT. Its protein product is CASSFLPRAVNSPLHF. The chain joins TRBV27 to TRBJ1-6; D unresolved. Per the germline V gene, CDR1 is MNHEY and CDR2 is SMNVEV (reference sequence). The CDR3 length is 16 residues. Trimming stripped 3 bases from V and 6 bases from J, with 15 bases between.

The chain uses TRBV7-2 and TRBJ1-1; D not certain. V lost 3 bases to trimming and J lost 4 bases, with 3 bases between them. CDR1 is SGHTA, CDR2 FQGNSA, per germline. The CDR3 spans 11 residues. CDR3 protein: CASSFITEAFF. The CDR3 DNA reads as TGTGCCAGCAGCTTTATCACTGAAGCTTTCTTT.

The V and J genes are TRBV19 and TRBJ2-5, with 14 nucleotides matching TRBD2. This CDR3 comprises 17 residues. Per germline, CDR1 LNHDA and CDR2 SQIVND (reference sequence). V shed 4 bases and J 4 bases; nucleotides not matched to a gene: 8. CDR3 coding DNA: TGTGCCAGTAGTAGTCCCGGGACTAGCGGGGGCAGAGAGACCCAGTACTTC. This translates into CASSSPGTSGGRETQYF.

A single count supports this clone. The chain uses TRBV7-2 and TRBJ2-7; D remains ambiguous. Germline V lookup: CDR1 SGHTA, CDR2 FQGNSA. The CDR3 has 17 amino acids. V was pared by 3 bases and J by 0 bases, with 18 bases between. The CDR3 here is CASSFGLRRSSSYEQYF. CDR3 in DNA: TGTGCCAGCAGCTTTGGGTTGAGGCGATCGAGCTCCTACGAGCAGTACTTC. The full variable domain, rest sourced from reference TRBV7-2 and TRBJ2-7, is GAGVSQSPSNKVTEKGKDVELRCDPISGHTALYWYRQSLGQGLEFLIYFQGNSAPDKSGLPSDRFSAERTGGSVSTLTIQRTQQEDSAVYLCASSFGLRRSSSYEQYFGPGTRLTVT.